Included here is one T cell receptor beta chain sequence, with context. The protocol was immunoSEQ multiplex PCR, while the TCRdb copy is restricted to in-frame clones and leaves out a portion. The sample records about 1,800,000 clones, roughly 95% being singletons. The naive CD8 population came from CD45RO-negative cells selected for CCR7, without terminally differentiated effector memory CD45RA+ cells. This specimen belongs to a study of shared clonotypes between healthy human individuals. Input material: naive CD8+ T cells sorted from blood. The clonotype comes from a man between 18 and 35 years old in good health.

This CDR3 reads CASSLAEKVPEQFF. The CDR3, as DNA: TGTGCCAGCAGCTTAGCAGAGAAGGTCCCTGAGCAGTTCTTC. This chain links TRBV13 with TRBJ2-1; D is unclear. CDR3 length: 14 amino acids. Trimming pared 1 base from V and 9 bases from J, leaving 13 bases between. Per the germline V gene, CDR1 is PRHDT and CDR2 is FYEKMQ (reference sequence).